This T cell receptor (beta chain) was recovered during a study of cytomegalovirus exposure and HLA in healthy donors. Across the study: The 120 validation repertoires used the same platform as the 600 to 750 first-cohort repertoires (as reported by a later analysis). Study conclusions and caveats: Rarity marked most TCR sequences, yet some public TCRs occurred in many donors.

Details on this clone: Its antigen is undetermined.

Some clones are missing from TCRdb's copy, which holds only in-frame ones; the method was immunoSEQ multiplex PCR. The data contain 170,000 or so clones, around 81% of them singletons. The source material was PBMCs. This receptor was obtained from a woman aged 18-29 years in good health and CMV-seropositive.

CDR3 in DNA: TGTGCCAGCAGCCAAGGTGCGTCTCGGCAAGAGACCCAGTACTTC. Protein sequence: CASSQGASRQETQYF. This chain uses TRBV14 with TRBJ2-5; no clear D gene. The CDR3 extends over 15 amino acids. Deletions cut 1 base from V and 2 bases from J, with 11 bases between. Per germline, CDR1 SGHDN and CDR2 FVKESK.